These T cell receptor beta chains were read from a single sample in a study of blood T cell repertoires in COVID-19. Repertoires were generated with immunoSEQ multiplex PCR, while TCRdb's copy carries only in-frame clones and drops some. The sample holds approximately 310,000 clones, 89% seen once. The specimen was PBMCs or T cells enriched from blood (not recorded which). Receptors originate from a man aged 55 to 70 who had recovered from COVID-19. Both conserved end residues are part of each CDR3. D genes are given only for firm matches. Size is stated for part of the rows, as once, few or many counts, or as a class when the clone is expanded.

TRBV9	TRBJ2-1	NA	TRBD1	TGTGCCAGCAGCTACCGGGACAGGGTGTATGAGCAGTTCTTC	CASSYRDRVYEQFF
TRBV6-5	TRBJ2-7	once	NA	TGTGCCAGCAGTTATTTCGGGAGCTCCTACGAGCAGTACTTC	CASSYFGSSYEQYF
TRBV6-5	TRBJ2-7	NA	NA	TGTGCCAGCAGGACCGCCCAGGGGTACGAGCAGTACTTC	CASRTAQGYEQYF
TRBV15	TRBJ2-2	once	NA	TGTGCCACCCCGGGGGGCAGGTCCAACACCGGGGAGCTGTTTTTT	CATPGGRSNTGELFF
TRBV19	TRBJ2-7	NA	TRBD2	TGTGCCAGCGGCCGGGCGGGGGCCTACGAGCAGTACTTC	CASGRAGAYEQYF
TRBV13	TRBJ2-7	once	TRBD2	TGTGCCAGCAGCGATCGACTAGCGGGAGGCCCCCTCTACGAGCAGTACTTC	CASSDRLAGGPLYEQYF
TRBV7-9	TRBJ1-2	NA	TRBD1	TGTGCCAGCAGCTCAGGGGGCGCAAACTATGGCTACACCTTC	CASSSGGANYGYTF
TRBV7-9	TRBJ2-2	once	TRBD1	TGTGCCAGCATCCGGGACAGGGGGCCCGGGGAGCTGTTTTTT	CASIRDRGPGELFF
TRBV19	TRBJ2-2	NA	NA	TGTGCCAGTAGTATATGGGCGGGCCCGAACACCGGGGAGCTGTTTTTT	CASSIWAGPNTGELFF
TRBV9	TRBJ2-3	NA	TRBD2	TGTGCCAGCAGCGTAGGATTCAGGGGACTAGATACAGATACGCAGTATTTT	CASSVGFRGLDTDTQYF
TRBV6-2/TRBV6-3	TRBJ1-5	NA	NA	TGTGCCAGCAGTACAGGGTGGCAGCCCCAGCATTTT	CASSTGWQPQHF
TRBV6-5	TRBJ1-1	NA	NA	TGTGCCAGCAGTTACTCGAGAATCACTGAAGCTTTCTTT	CASSYSRITEAFF
TRBV4-1	TRBJ1-5	NA	NA	TGCGCCAGCAGCCAGGGCGGGGACCCGGTATTAACGCGCAATCAGCCCCAGCATTTT	CASSQGGDPVLTRNQPQHF
TRBV5-1	TRBJ2-1	NA	TRBD1	TGCGCCAGCAAGATTACAGGGGCCGACTACAATGAGCAGTTCTTC	CASKITGADYNEQFF
TRBV19	TRBJ1-5	NA	NA	TGTGCCAGTAGTAATCGACAGCACGGGAGTCAGCCCCAGCATTTT	CASSNRQHGSQPQHF
TRBV6-5	TRBJ2-3	NA	NA	TGTGCCAGCAGTTACTCGACTAAAGGCACAGATACGCAGTATTTT	CASSYSTKGTDTQYF
TRBV6-4	TRBJ2-1	NA	NA	TGTGCCAGCAGTGCCACACCTCAGGGCAGCGAGCAGTTCTTC	CASSATPQGSEQFF
TRBV2	TRBJ2-4	once	NA	TGTGCCAGCAGTGTCGGGGACATTCAGTACTTC	CASSVGDIQYF
TRBV10-3	TRBJ1-6	NA	TRBD1	TGTGCCATCAGTGAGTCGAGGGGACAGTATAATTCACCCCTCCACTTT	CAISESRGQYNSPLHF
TRBV10-3	TRBJ2-1	NA	NA	TGTGCCATCAGTGACAGGTCTAATGAGCAGTTCTTC	CAISDRSNEQFF
TRBV6-2/TRBV6-3	TRBJ2-7	NA	TRBD1	TGTGCCAGCAGTAGGGGACAGGGAATCACCTACGAGCAGTACTTC	CASSRGQGITYEQYF
TRBV2	TRBJ2-7	NA	NA	TGTGCCAGCACCGGGGATTCCTACGAGCAGTACTTC	CASTGDSYEQYF
TRBV3-1/TRBV3-2	TRBJ2-7	NA	NA	TGTGCCAGCAGCCAAGGCGGCTCCACCTACGAGCAGTACTTC	CASSQGGSTYEQYF
TRBV6-5	TRBJ1-2	few	NA	TGTGCCAGCAGCGAGAAAGTTTTCTATGGCTACACCTTC	CASSEKVFYGYTF
TRBV5-4	TRBJ2-3	NA	NA	TGTGCCAGCAGCTTTTGGACACAAGATACGCAGTATTTT	CASSFWTQDTQYF
TRBV27	TRBJ1-2	NA	TRBD1	TGTGCCAGCAGGGGGGGACAGGTTAACTATGGCTACACCTTC	CASRGGQVNYGYTF
TRBV9	TRBJ2-2	NA	NA	TGTGCCAGCAGCGTAGGGGTAGGGGAGGACACCGGGGAGCTGTTTTTT	CASSVGVGEDTGELFF
TRBV11-2	TRBJ2-3	NA	TRBD2	TGTGCCAGCAGCCCAGGACTAGCGGGAGGGATCACAGATACGCAGTATTTT	CASSPGLAGGITDTQYF
TRBV10-1	TRBJ2-1	once	TRBD2	TGCGCCAGCAGCCTAGCGGGACCCTACAATGAGCAGTTCTTC	CASSLAGPYNEQFF
TRBV6-5	TRBJ1-1	NA	NA	TGTGCCAGCAGTTACTCGAGGCAGGGAATCACTGAAGCTTTCTTT	CASSYSRQGITEAFF
TRBV4-1	TRBJ2-2	NA	NA	TGCGCCAGCAGCCAAGACAGGGGAGCAACCGGGGAGCTGTTTTTT	CASSQDRGATGELFF
TRBV2	TRBJ1-2	NA	TRBD1	TGTGCCAGCAGCGCATTTATACAGGGGGCGCGGGGCTACACCTTC	CASSAFIQGARGYTF
TRBV4-2	TRBJ2-7	NA	TRBD1	TGTGCCAGCAGCCCGGGGGAACAGGGGGTTTCCTACGAGCAGTACTTC	CASSPGEQGVSYEQYF
TRBV12-3/TRBV12-4	TRBJ2-7	NA	NA	TGTGCCAGCAGTTTTTCAGGCTACGAGCAGTACTTC	CASSFSGYEQYF
TRBV7-2	TRBJ1-3	NA	NA	TGTGCCAGCAGCCCTCAGGGTCGTACTGGAAACACCATATATTTT	CASSPQGRTGNTIYF
TRBV5-1	TRBJ2-7	NA	TRBD2	TGCGCCAGCAGCCGGACTAGCGGGAGCTCCTACGAGCAGTACTTC	CASSRTSGSSYEQYF
TRBV7-2	TRBJ2-5	NA	TRBD2	TGTGCCAGCAGCCCCGGACTAGCGGGAGTAGAGACCCAGTACTTC	CASSPGLAGVETQYF